The 20 T cell receptor beta chains presented below share a single source sample, sequenced in a study of blood T cell repertoires in COVID-19. Assay used: immunoSEQ multiplex PCR; TCRdb lists only in-frame clones, some missing. The data hold 200,000 to 250,000 clones, with 75% to 90% observed a single time. Sequenced: peripheral blood. The source of these receptors is a man aged 30-40 years with COVID-19, enrolled during active disease.

V gene TRBV29-1 combines with J gene TRBJ2-7; D perhaps matches TRBD1 (5 bases). Germline CDR1 SQVTM, CDR2 ANQGSEA. The length of the CDR3 is 13 residues. The V and J ends lost 4 bases and 3 bases respectively, with 13 bases between them. DNA for the CDR3: TGCAGCGTTGTAGCCGACGACAGCTACGAGCAGTACTTC. Amino acid sequence: CSVVADDSYEQYF.

This chain links TRBV27 with TRBJ2-1; 7 nucleotides match TRBD2. The CDR3 is 17 residues long. V shed 5 bases, J shed 6 bases, and the junction held 16 bases outside the gene matches. Germline V CDR1 and CDR2: MNHEY, SMNVEV (reference sequence). The CDR3 DNA sequence: TGTGCCAGCAGTCACCGCGGGCTAGCGGAACTCCTCAATGAGCAGTTCTTC. It translates to CASSHRGLAELLNEQFF.

The chain carries TRBV7-3 and TRBJ2-7; TRBD1 might be the D (6 bases). CDR1 is SGHTA, CDR2 FQGTGA, per germline. The CDR3 sequence is 15 residues long. Trimming cost V 2 bases and J 2 bases, with 13 bases left between them. CDR3 amino acids: CASSLVVAGAYEQYF. Here the CDR3 DNA reads TGTGCCAGCAGCTTAGTGGTAGCAGGGGCCTACGAGCAGTACTTC.

This chain connects TRBV6-5 to TRBJ1-4; D gene ambiguous. V lost 6 bases and J 5 bases, leaving 16 bases between the germline ends. This CDR3 comprises 15 residues. Germline assignment: CDR1 MNHEY and CDR2 SVGAGI. The CDR3 sequence is CASRPEDAGNEKLFF. The CDR3 DNA is TGTGCCAGCAGGCCGGAAGACGCGGGGAATGAAAAACTGTTTTTT.

This clone was picked up one time. The gene calls are TRBV7-3 and TRBJ2-1, with 8 bases that match TRBD1. The junction had 10 bases not matched to a gene; V was cut back by 7 bases and J by 8 bases. The CDR3 loop spans 14 amino acids. Per germline, CDR1 SGHTA and CDR2 FQGTGA. CDR3 sequence (DNA): TGTGCCAGCACCTCTCCGGACAGGGACGATGAGCAGTTCTTC. This encodes CASTSPDRDDEQFF.

The chain joins TRBV6-5 to TRBJ2-2; D is perhaps TRBD2 (5 bases). CDR1 and CDR2 from the germline V gene are MNHEY and SVGAGI. Trimming took off 2 bases at V and 5 bases at J, with 9 bases between the two ends. The CDR3 sequence is 14 residues long. CDR3 in DNA: TGTGCCAGCAGTTACCAGGCGGGTACCGGGGAGCTGTTTTTT. Its protein product is CASSYQAGTGELFF.

This clone showed up just a few times. The chain couples TRBV11-3 to TRBJ2-7; possible D gene TRBD1, 6 bases. The V gene's germline CDR1 is SGHNT and CDR2 YENEEA. This CDR3 is 15 amino acids long. Between the trimmed V and J ends, which lost 2 bases and 4 bases, there was a span of 15 bases. Here the CDR3 reads CASSLKMGARYEQYF. Written as DNA, the CDR3 is TGTGCCAGCAGCTTAAAGATGGGGGCGCGGTACGAGCAGTACTTC.

CDR3 protein: CASSLVGGPTNYGYTF. The CDR3 DNA is TGTGCCAGCAGCTTAGTAGGGGGCCCTACTAACTATGGCTACACCTTC. The chain is built from TRBV7-2 and TRBJ1-2, with 7 bases that match TRBD1. The CDR3 covers 16 residues. Germline values: CDR1 SGHTA, CDR2 FQGNSA. Trimming removed 1 base from V and 0 bases from J; junction bases left unmatched: 5. Full variable domain (missing parts from reference TRBV7-2 and TRBJ1-2): GAGVSQSPSNKVTEKGKDVELRCDPISGHTALYWYRQSLGQGLEFLIYFQGNSAPDKSGLPSDRFSAERTGGSVSTLTIQRTQQEDSAVYLCASSLVGGPTNYGYTFGSGTRLTVV.

This rearrangement joins TRBV5-1 to TRBJ1-2; D perhaps matches TRBD1 (6 bases). Germline loops: CDR1 SGHRS, CDR2 YFSETQ. V was shortened by 3 bases and J by 4 bases, with 13 bases between the two germline ends. The CDR3 is 14 residues long. The CDR3 bases are TGCGCCAGCAGCTCGACGGACAGCTCCTATGGCTACACCTTC. Translation: CASSSTDSSYGYTF.

This clone was picked up one time. V usage is TRBV30 and J usage is TRBJ2-1, with no clear D. Germline assignment: CDR1 GTSNPN and CDR2 SVGIG (reference sequence). The CDR3 sequence is 14 residues long. V shed 3 bases and J shed 0 bases, with 9 bases lying between them. The CDR3 is CAWREKSSYNEQFF. DNA of the CDR3: TGTGCCTGGAGAGAAAAGAGCTCCTACAATGAGCAGTTCTTC.

The chain links TRBV4-3 to TRBJ1-5, with D perhaps matching TRBD1 (5 bases). CDR1 is LGHNA and CDR2 is YSLEER in the germline V gene. Trimming removed 0 bases from V and 2 bases from J, with 14 bases in between. This CDR3 has 17 residues. CDR3 DNA sequence: TGCGCCAGCAGCCAAGAAGGATACGGAGGGGGCAATCAGCCCCAGCATTTT. It codes for CASSQEGYGGGNQPQHF.

V is TRBV6-2 or TRBV6-3 and J is TRBJ2-1; D perhaps matches TRBD2 (5 bases). Germline-derived CDR1 and CDR2 are MNHEY and SVGEGT. The CDR3 length is 13 residues. V shed 0 bases and J shed 10 bases, with 10 bases lying between them. Here the CDR3 reads CASSYSRGMEQFF. DNA for the CDR3: TGTGCCAGCAGTTACTCGAGAGGGATGGAGCAGTTCTTC.

The chain combines TRBV5-6 with TRBJ1-2, with 7 positions matching TRBD1. There are 14 residues in the CDR3. The V and J ends lost 4 bases and 2 bases, in that order; junction bases with no gene match: 5. CDR1 is SGHDT, CDR2 YYEEEE, per germline. Written as DNA, the CDR3 is TGTGCCAGCAGCCCGACAGGGTCGAACTATGGCTACACCTTC. Translated, it gives CASSPTGSNYGYTF.

The V and J genes are TRBV3-1 (or the pseudogene TRBV3-2) and TRBJ2-1; unclear D gene. CDR3 length: 14 amino acids. Trimming pared 4 bases from V and 6 bases from J, leaving 13 bases between. The V gene's germline CDR1 is LGHDT and CDR2 YNNKEL (reference sequence). CDR3 coding DNA: TGTGCCAGCAGCCTGCGGCACCTAGGCAATGAGCAGTTCTTC. This codes for CASSLRHLGNEQFF.

Only one count was recorded for this clone. The CDR3 DNA follows: TGTGCCATCAGTGAGTCGACGGCTAGCGGGAGATTCGGTGAGCAGTTCTTC. Its protein product is CAISESTASGRFGEQFF. V and J are TRBV10-3 and TRBJ2-1; 10 nucleotides agree with TRBD2. The ends lost 0 bases at V and 9 bases at J; junction bases unmatched: 11. Germline-derived CDR1 and CDR2 are ENHRY and SYGVKD. There are 17 residues in the CDR3.

The V gene is TRBV5-1, the J gene TRBJ2-2, with 13 bases that match TRBD2. This CDR3 comprises 17 residues. J gave up 0 bases and V 4 bases, and 3 bases lay outside the gene matches. Germline loops: CDR1 SGHRS, CDR2 YFSETQ. As DNA, the CDR3 is TGCGCCAGCAGCCCACTAGCGGGGGGGACGAACACCGGGGAGCTGTTTTTT. Protein: CASSPLAGGTNTGELFF.

As to this clone: Relative to the germline gene, one junction end is altered; a read error may explain this. The gene calls are TRBV28 and TRBJ1-3; unclear D gene. The CDR3 is 14 amino acids. CDR1 is MDHEN, CDR2 SYDVKM, per germline. The CDR3 bases are TGTGCCAGCAGTCCCTCGAGGTCTGGGAACACCATATATTTT. The encoded protein is CASSPSRSGNTIYF.

This rearrangement joins TRBV6-5 to TRBJ1-2; 8 bases fit TRBD1. The CDR3 consists of 14 residues. V shed 2 bases, J shed 3 bases, and the junction held 2 bases outside the gene matches. Germline assignment: CDR1 MNHEY and CDR2 SVGAGI. The CDR3, as DNA: TGTGCCAGCAGTTACCAGGGGGCGGACTATGGCTACACCTTC. It codes for CASSYQGADYGYTF.

This clone has just one count. The chain carries TRBV7-3 and TRBJ1-1, with 10 nucleotides matching TRBD1. V dropped 5 bases and J dropped 6; count of bases not matched to a gene: 3. This CDR3 spans 13 amino acids. Looked up from germline, CDR1 is SGHTA and CDR2 is FQGTGA. The CDR3 loop reads CASSRQGAAEAFF. CDR3 nucleotide sequence: TGTGCCAGCAGCCGACAGGGGGCGGCTGAAGCTTTCTTT.

V gene TRBV7-2 combines with J gene TRBJ1-5; 8 bases agree with TRBD1. V was pared by 6 bases and J by 7 bases, with 5 bases of the junction left unmatched. Germline loops: CDR1 SGHTA, CDR2 FQGNSA. The CDR3 length is 13 residues. The CDR3: CASSSAGGQPQHF. The DNA of the CDR3 is TGTGCCAGCAGTAGTGCAGGGGGCCAGCCCCAGCATTTT.